This T cell receptor beta chain was identified during a study of T cell responses to AZD1222 COVID-19 vaccine. The CDR3 is 11 amino acids. Germline CDR1 and CDR2: SGHTA and FQGNSA. Trimming removed 4 bases from V and 6 bases from J, with 7 bases in between. Data came from immunoSEQ multiplex PCR; TCRdb stores just in-frame clones and leaves some out. Found here are roughly 77,000 clones, 90% of them singletons; the top ten hold around 4.9%. The specimen comprised peripheral blood, sampled on day 0 of AZD1222 vaccination. V and J are TRBV7-2 and TRBJ2-7; D gene ambiguous. The TCR was taken from an adult in good health. The CDR3 DNA reads as TGTGCCAGCAGCTCATATGGCGAGCAGTACTTC. Translating gives CASSSYGEQYF.